Listed below are T cell receptor beta chains from one sample, sequenced in a study of neurological immune-mediated disorders. TCRdb recomputed calls from the 5' RACE reads with MiXCR, one row per CDR3 protein. This table has about 59,000 distinct CDR3 sequences, under 4.5% appearing once. Material: PBMCs. The receptors derive from a woman in her 30s with multiple sclerosis. CDR3s include the opening cysteine and the closing phenylalanine or tryptophan. The D gene is left open where the match is weak. Expanded clones get a size class; other rows say once, few or many, or leave the size out.

>many|TRBD2|TRBV7-8
CASSSSGGATGANVLTF
>many|-|TRBV20-1
CSAAPGGGAYGYTF
>many|-|TRBV3-1
CASSHGAMNTEAFF
>many|-|TRBV5-1
CASRRDPLGGYTF
>many|-|TRBV5-1
CASRAGGNEKLFF
>many|-|TRBV6-2/TRBV6-3
CASSRSSGANVLTF
>many|-|TRBV5-1
CASSLGPAGQTEAFF
>many|-|TRBV10-3
CATSDRRLGLDTEAFF
>many|-|TRBV20-1
CSARPRGGQYSNQPQHF
>many|TRBD2|TRBV7-2
CASSLVVSGSSGSYEQYF
>many|-|TRBV6-5
CASSYMGVGYEQYF
>many|TRBD2|TRBV4-1
CASRFGEGSYNEQFF
>-|-|TRBV4-3
CASSQEGGRGETQYF
>many|TRBD1|TRBV12-3/TRBV12-4
CASSGDRVYGYTF
>few|-|TRBV5-1
CASSFATLLDPFF
>many|-|TRBV12-3/TRBV12-4
CASSLGPGGNTIYF
>many|-|TRBV12-3/TRBV12-4
CASRSRGELFF
>many|TRBD1|TRBV5-1
CASSLQGQSGASPLNF
>many|-|TRBV7-3
CASSKDSTNYGYTF
>many|-|TRBV4-1
CASSQGVSYGYTF
>many|-|TRBV10-3
CAISESQNYNEQFF
>-|-|TRBV20-1
CSATPTDSATWEEQYF
>many|-|TRBV7-2
CASSSDYGGATQYF
>many|-|TRBV7-9
CAGGPGTDTQYF
>many|TRBD1|TRBV12-3/TRBV12-4
CASSLTGVNYGYTF
>many|-|TRBV19
CASNGPGGEKLFF
>many|TRBD1|TRBV27
CASRLQGGANQPQHF
>many|-|TRBV9
CASSVRPVVDNSPLHF
>many|TRBD1|TRBV20-1
CSAPDRSYYEQYF
>many|TRBD2|TRBV20-1
CSARGAGGMKNTQYF
>many|TRBD2|TRBV9
CASSPQAGSSYEQYF
>many|TRBD1|TRBV5-1
CASSPTGEDTQYF
>many|-|TRBV18
CASSPTDTHSIEQYF